The clone carrying this T cell receptor beta chain is a singleton in its sample. The sample comes from a study of blood T cell repertoires in COVID-19. Repertoires were generated with immunoSEQ multiplex PCR, while TCRdb's copy carries only in-frame clones and drops some. The table has about 38,000 clones, over 80% seen once; the top ten hold 4.8%. The CDR3 contains 13 residues. V shed 7 bases, J shed 4 bases, and the junction held 3 bases outside the gene matches. Germline V lookup: CDR1 SNHLY, CDR2 FYNNEI. Sequenced input: peripheral blood. This chain connects TRBV2 to TRBJ2-7; 11 bases are shared with TRBD2. The sequence came from a man over 45 with active COVID-19. For the CDR3, the DNA is TGTGCCAGCATAGGGACTAGCGGATACGAGCAGTACTTC. This translates into CASIGTSGYEQYF. The full variable domain, its missing parts supplied by reference TRBV2 and TRBJ2-7, is EPEVTQTPSHQVTQMGQEVILRCVPISNHLYFYWYRQILGQKVEFLVSFYNNEISEKSEIFDDQFSVERPDGSNFTLKIRSTKLEDSAMYFCASIGTSGYEQYFGPGTRLTVT.